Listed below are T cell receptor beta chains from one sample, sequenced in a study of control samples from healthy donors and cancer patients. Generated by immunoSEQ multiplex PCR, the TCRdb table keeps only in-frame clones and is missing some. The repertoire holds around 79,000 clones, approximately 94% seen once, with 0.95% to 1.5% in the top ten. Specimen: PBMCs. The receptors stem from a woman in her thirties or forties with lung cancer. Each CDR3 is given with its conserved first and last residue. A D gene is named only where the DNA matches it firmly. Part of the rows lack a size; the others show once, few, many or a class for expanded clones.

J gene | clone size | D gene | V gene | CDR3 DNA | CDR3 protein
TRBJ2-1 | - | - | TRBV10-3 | TGTGCCATCAGTGAGTCGGCGGGCCTCTCGTCCCACAATGAGCAGTTCTTC | CAISESAGLSSHNEQFF
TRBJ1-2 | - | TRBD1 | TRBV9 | TGTGCCAGCAGCCCTAGACAGGGTTGGATAGGGCCGAACTATGGCTACACCTTC | CASSPRQGWIGPNYGYTF
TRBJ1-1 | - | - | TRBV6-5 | TGTGCCAGCAGGCTACAGGGTGGGGCTGAAGCTTTCTTT | CASRLQGGAEAFF
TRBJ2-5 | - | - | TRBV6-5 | TGTGCCAGCGGATCGTATCCAGAGACCCAGTACTTC | CASGSYPETQYF
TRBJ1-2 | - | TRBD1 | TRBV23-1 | TGCGCCAGCAGTCAACCGAACAGGGGGTCTGGCTACACCTTC | CASSQPNRGSGYTF
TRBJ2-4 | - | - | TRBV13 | TGTGCCAGCAGCTCCCGTTGGCCCAACATTCAGTACTTC | CASSSRWPNIQYF
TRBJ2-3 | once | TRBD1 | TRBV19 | TGTGCCAGTAGGGACCCGGGACAGGGGGCCGCAGATACGCAGTATTTT | CASRDPGQGAADTQYF
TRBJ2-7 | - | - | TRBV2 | TGTGCCAGCAGTGTGTCCGGGGGCGAGCAGTACTTC | CASSVSGGEQYF
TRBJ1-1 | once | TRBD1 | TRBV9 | TGTGCCAGCAGCGTCCTTCCCGGGACAGACCTCATGAACACTGAAGCTTTCTTT | CASSVLPGTDLMNTEAFF
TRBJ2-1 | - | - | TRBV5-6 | TGTGCCAGCAGCTTGAGGCCCGGCGGGGAGCAGTTCTTC | CASSLRPGGEQFF
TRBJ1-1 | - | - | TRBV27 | TGTGCCAGCTACTCAGGCCGGATGAACACTGAAGCTTTCTTT | CASYSGRMNTEAFF
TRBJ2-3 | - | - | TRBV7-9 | TGTGCCAGCAGCTTAGACAGGGTACCGACAGATACGCAGTATTTT | CASSLDRVPTDTQYF
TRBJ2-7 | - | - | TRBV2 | TGTGCCAGCAGTGAACCGTACGAGCAGTACTTC | CASSEPYEQYF
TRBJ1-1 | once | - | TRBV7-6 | TGTGCCAGCAGCTTAGCGGGGGATTTAGCTTTCTTT | CASSLAGDLAFF
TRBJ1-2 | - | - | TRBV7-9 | TGTGCCAGCAGCTTAGCGCATCCTAACTATGGCTACACCTTC | CASSLAHPNYGYTF
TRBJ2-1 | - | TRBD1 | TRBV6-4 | TGTGCCAGCAGTTGGAACAGGGGGTCGGGTGAGCAGTTCTTC | CASSWNRGSGEQFF
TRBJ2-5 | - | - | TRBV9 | TGTGCCAGCAGCCCCTCGTGGAGAAACCAAGAGACCCAGTACTTC | CASSPSWRNQETQYF
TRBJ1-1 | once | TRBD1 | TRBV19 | TGTGCCAGTAGTATGGGGACAGGCTACACTGAAGCTTTCTTT | CASSMGTGYTEAFF
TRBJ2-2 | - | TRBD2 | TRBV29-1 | TGCAGCGTCACCGGGACTAGCTTGAACACCGGGGAGCTGTTTTTT | CSVTGTSLNTGELFF
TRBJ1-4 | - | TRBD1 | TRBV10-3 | TGTGCCATCAGTGAGTCGACAGGGATTAATGAAAAACTGTTTTTT | CAISESTGINEKLFF
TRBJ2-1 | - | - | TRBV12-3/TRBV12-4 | TGTGCCAGCAGGCCCCCGACAGGCGACCTGCAGTTCTTC | CASRPPTGDLQFF
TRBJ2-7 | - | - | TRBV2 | TGTGCCAGCGAGGAGGGGGCACAGCTTAACTCCTACGAGCAGTACTTC | CASEEGAQLNSYEQYF
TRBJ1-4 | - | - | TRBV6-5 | TGTGCCAGCAGCCTCGGGCCCCACAGTAATGAAAAACTGTTTTTT | CASSLGPHSNEKLFF
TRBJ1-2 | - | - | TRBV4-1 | TGCGCCAGCAGCCAAGAATCCCGCTATGGCTACACCTTC | CASSQESRYGYTF
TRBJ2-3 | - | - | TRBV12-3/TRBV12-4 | TGTGCCAGCGCCCTGGGGAGGAATACGCAGTATTTT | CASALGRNTQYF
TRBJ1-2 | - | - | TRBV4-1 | - | CASSDVGTGSETF
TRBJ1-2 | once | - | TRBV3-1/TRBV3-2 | TGTGCCAGCAGCAATACGCTGGGGGTGGGTCCTGGCTACACCTTC | CASSNTLGVGPGYTF